The next 9 T cell receptor beta chains were all read from a single sample in a study of monozygotic twins with cystic fibrosis. The repertoire was sequenced with immunoSEQ multiplex PCR; TCRdb's copy has only in-frame clones and lacks some. The data contain 30,000 or so clones, approximately 65% of them singletons. Source material: blood. The receptors originated from a girl between 10 and 17 years old with cystic fibrosis.

This clone showed up just once. The chain combines TRBV5-6 with TRBJ2-5, with D perhaps TRBD2 (6 bases). The V gene's germline CDR1 is SGHDT and CDR2 YYEEEE. The CDR3 sequence is 15 residues long. V lost 3 bases and J lost 4, with 16 bases in between. CDR3 sequence: CASSSSRGARETQYF. The CDR3 DNA sequence: TGTGCCAGCAGCTCCAGCCGCGGGGCCCGAGAGACCCAGTACTTC.

This CDR3 reads CAGWTSGVHEQFF. CDR3 DNA: TGTGCCGGATGGACTAGCGGGGTCCATGAGCAGTTCTTC. The rearrangement links TRBV30 to TRBJ2-1; 12 bases align to TRBD2. The CDR3 is made up of 13 amino acids. The V segment lost 8 bases and the J segment 8 bases; nucleotides outside the gene matches: 7. The germline gives CDR1 GTSNPN, CDR2 SVGIG (reference sequence).

V and J are TRBV5-1 and TRBJ2-7, with 9 bases identical to TRBD1. With 1 base clipped from V and 4 bases from J, the junction kept 6 bases outside the gene matches. Germline lookup yields CDR1 SGHRS and CDR2 YFSETQ. The CDR3 is made up of 15 amino acids. CDR3 protein: CASSLSLGQGYEQYF. The CDR3 coding sequence is TGCGCCAGCAGCTTGAGTTTGGGACAGGGTTACGAGCAGTACTTC.

J is TRBJ2-7 and V is TRBV5-4; 9 bases fit TRBD1. This CDR3 is built from 17 residues. The V gene end was trimmed by 4 bases and the J gene end by 0 bases; junction bases not matched to a gene: 11. CDR1 and CDR2 (germline): SGHNT, YYREEE (reference sequence). For the CDR3, the DNA is TGTGCCAGCAGCCCGGAGGGGACAGGGTTGAGCTCCTACGAGCAGTACGTC. Protein: CASSPEGTGLSSYEQYV.

The genes are TRBV7-2 and TRBJ2-1; D is perhaps TRBD2 (6 bases). V shed 4 bases and J shed 15 bases, with 16 bases lying between them. Germline V gene data show CDR1 as SGHTA and CDR2 as FQGNSA. The length of the CDR3 is 12 residues. The CDR3 nucleotides are TGTGCCAGCAGCTCTGTGGGGGGTAGCATGTTCTTC. Translated, it gives CASSSVGGSMFF.

The J gene is TRBJ2-1, the V gene TRBV4-3; D not resolved. The CDR3 has 15 residues. With 1 base removed from V and 5 bases from J, the gap between germline ends came to 12 bases. CDR1 LGHNA and CDR2 YSLEER come from the germline V gene. The CDR3 sequence: CASSQVSGINNEQFF. In DNA, the CDR3 is TGCGCCAGCAGCCAAGTTTCGGGCATAAACAATGAGCAGTTCTTC.

This clone was observed once. This sequence joins TRBV5-4 and TRBJ2-7; 8 bases agree with TRBD1. This CDR3 has 14 amino acids. Trimming cost V 4 bases and J 1 base; bases outside gene matches: 4. Germline CDR1 SGHNT, CDR2 YYREEE (reference sequence). CDR3 sequence: CASSIQGASYEQYV. CDR3 nucleotide sequence: TGTGCCAGCAGCATCCAGGGGGCTTCCTACGAGCAGTACGTC.

This clone has just one count. The chain combines TRBV4-3 with TRBJ2-1, with unresolved D. V dropped 0 bases and J dropped 1 base, with 16 bases sitting between them. This CDR3 region has 18 residues. Looked up from germline, CDR1 is LGHNA and CDR2 is YSLEER. For the CDR3, the DNA is TGCGCCAGCAGCCAAGAACTGGGCTTTGCAGGTTCCTACAATGAGCAGTTCTTC. Residues: CASSQELGFAGSYNEQFF.

This chain connects TRBV18 to TRBJ2-5; D remains unclear. Germline V CDR1 and CDR2: KGHSH, LQKENI. There are 14 residues in the CDR3. The V end lost 0 bases, the J end lost 2 bases, and 7 bases lay between the germline ends. The CDR3 spells CASSPPELQETQYF. CDR3 DNA: TGTGCCAGCTCACCACCGGAGTTACAAGAGACCCAGTACTTC.